The present entry profiles one T cell receptor (beta chain) with its context. Its antigen is currently unknown. Clones were read by immunoSEQ multiplex PCR, and TCRdb kept only the in-frame ones, dropping some. The sample records 2,500,000 or so clones, about 90% being singletons. This sample is drawn from a study of shared clonotypes between healthy human individuals. In the study overall: A donor's plate count was three for CD4 naive and three for CD4 memory; CD8 naive had two and CD8 memory one. Findings and limits, study-wide: Among four donors, around 5% of naive CD4 clonotypes were found in common. Rarefaction exposed incomplete sorted-subset sequencing despite large depth.

The CDR3 extends over 14 amino acids. The trim removed 2 bases at V and 3 bases at J, leaving 3 bases unmatched. Per the germline V gene, CDR1 is MNHEY and CDR2 is SMNVEV (reference sequence). The rearrangement uses TRBV27 and TRBJ1-1; 7 bases line up with TRBD1. The sequence derives from a man in his late teens or twenties in good health. Some clones in this sample may be carry-over from other donors' samples. The sequenced material came from naive CD4+ T cells from PBMCs. Subset here: CD45RA+ positively selected. Here the CDR3 reads CASSLEGADTEAFF. Here the CDR3 DNA reads TGTGCCAGCAGTTTAGAGGGGGCTGACACTGAAGCTTTCTTT.